This passage covers 28 T cell receptor beta chains from one sample sequenced in a study of spatial heterogeneity in lung cancer. The study, taken as a whole, reports: How many expanded intratumoral alpha and beta TCRs were present tracked the tumor mutation count, which was a count of nonsynonymous mutations.

Described time point: sample taken at primary tumor resection. TCRdb fed the 5' RACE reads into MiXCR, producing one record per CDR3 protein. The sample consists of around 15,000 distinct CDR3 sequences, approximately 6.9% of them appearing once. Their cognate antigens are unknown. The sequenced sample was lung tumor tissue, obtained at surgery. Receptor source: a female donor with early-stage non-small cell lung cancer.

Of note for this clonotype: This beta chain lies outside the target of a library built for alpha chains; its clone size means little. The V call is TRBV3-1, the J call TRBJ2-7; the match to TRBD1 covers 8 bases. CDR3 length: 14 residues. Losses at the gene ends were 1 base for V and 3 bases for J; bases not matched to a gene: 2. CDR1 is LGHDT and CDR2 is YNNKEL in the germline V gene (reference sequence). DNA of the CDR3: TGTGCCAGCAGCCAAGCAGGGGGCCTCTACGAGCAGTACTTC. It specifies CASSQAGGLYEQYF.

This clonotype was observed at least ten times. A library made for alpha chains picked up this beta chain off target, so its size means little. V is TRBV7-2 and J is TRBJ2-1; 7 bases are a match to TRBD2. V lost 5 bases and J lost 6; bases outside the gene matches: 10. The germline V gene encodes CDR1 SGHTA and CDR2 FQGNSA. The CDR3 runs to 15 residues. CDR3 nucleotides: TGTGCCAGCAGCCCCGTGGCGGGGGTTCCCAATGAGCAGTTCTTC. This encodes CASSPVAGVPNEQFF.

This clonotype was seen repeatedly, ten times or more. This beta chain lies outside the target of a library built for alpha chains; its clone size means little. This chain joins TRBV5-1 and TRBJ1-1; 8 positions match TRBD1. V was clipped by 0 bases and J by 1 base; unmatched bases: 5. There are 16 residues in the CDR3. The germline gives CDR1 SGHRS, CDR2 YFSETQ. The CDR3 is CASSLARDRRNTEAFF. CDR3 sequence (DNA): TGCGCCAGCAGCTTGGCCAGGGACAGGAGGAACACTGAAGCTTTCTTT.

This clonotype is categorized as medium-sized (0.01 to 0.1%). This beta chain represents an off-target read in a library built for alpha chains; its size is of limited meaning. The chain carries TRBV5-1 and TRBJ1-1; 8 bases are a match to TRBD1. In germline, CDR1 is SGHRS, CDR2 YFSETQ. Germline trimming cut 3 bases from V and 4 bases from J; bases unmatched to any gene: 2. This CDR3 comprises 13 residues. The CDR3 sequence: CASSYGQGTEAFF. DNA of the CDR3: TGCGCCAGCAGCTACGGACAGGGCACTGAAGCTTTCTTT. Variable domain in full (rest from reference TRBV5-1 and TRBJ1-1): KAGVTQTPRYLIKTRGQQVTLSCSPISGHRSVSWYQQTPGQGLQFLFEYFSETQRNKGNFPGRFSGRQFSNSRSEMNVSTLELGDSALYLCASSYGQGTEAFFGQGTRLTVV.

This clonotype was seen a few times. The library was built for alpha chains, so this beta chain is an off-target read and its size means little. CDR3 DNA sequence: TGTGCCAGCAATAGGGGCAGGGTCAACGAGCAGTACTTC. Translation gives CASNRGRVNEQYF. V gene TRBV5-6 combines with J gene TRBJ2-7, with a weak D call TRBD1 (5 bases). Germline CDR1 reads SGHDT; CDR2 reads YYEEEE. The CDR3 extends over 13 amino acids. V lost 6 bases and J 5 bases, leaving 15 bases between the germline ends.

As concerns this clonotype: Since it is a stray read in a library aimed at alpha chains, this beta chain has a size that is not meaningful. This chain uses TRBV10-2 with TRBJ1-5; no firm D call. CDR3 size: 12 residues. Germline CDR1 WSHSY, CDR2 SAAADI. Trimming took 4 bases from V and 4 from J, leaving 5 bases between them. Written as DNA, the CDR3 is TGCGCCAGCAGTGCCGGTAATCAGCCCCAGCATTTT. Its protein is CASSAGNQPQHF.

This clonotype was counted ten times or more. This beta chain is off target for a library built for alpha chains, so its abundance means little. CDR3 sequence (DNA): TGTGCCAGCAGCCCTCTAGCGTGGGGGACCCAGTACTTC. It is translated as CASSPLAWGTQYF. This chain links TRBV3-1 with TRBJ2-5; D possibly corresponds to TRBD2 (6 bases). Trimming took 4 bases from V and 7 from J, leaving 13 bases between them. The CDR3 covers 13 residues. Germline V CDR1 and CDR2: LGHDT, YNNKEL (reference sequence).

This clonotype appeared a few times. This beta chain appears as a stray read in a library generated for alpha chains; its size is not informative. The V and J genes are TRBV7-2 and TRBJ2-1; D uncertain. Looked up from germline, CDR1 is SGHTA and CDR2 is FQGNSA. V lost 1 base, J lost 0 bases, and 10 bases lay in between. This CDR3 has 16 amino acids. The CDR3 reads CASSLVATSSYNEQFF. The DNA for the CDR3 is TGTGCCAGCAGCTTAGTTGCTACCAGCTCCTACAATGAGCAGTTCTTC. The full variable domain, rest sourced from reference TRBV7-2 and TRBJ2-1, is GAGVSQSPSNKVTEKGKDVELRCDPISGHTALYWYRQSLGQGLEFLIYFQGNSAPDKSGLPSDRFSAERTGGSVSTLTIQRTQQEDSAVYLCASSLVATSSYNEQFFGPGTRLTVL.

For this clonotype: This may be a read error: a much more frequent sequence differs by one nucleotide. This beta chain is off target for a library built for alpha chains, so its abundance means little. J is TRBJ1-2 and V is TRBV9; weak D call: TRBD1 (5 bases). The V gene's germline CDR1 is SGDLS and CDR2 YYNGEE. This CDR3 has 16 amino acids. Trimming removed 1 base from V and 4 bases from J, with 17 bases in between. CDR3 in DNA: TGTGCCAGCAGCGTATTTGATCAAGGCAGGGCCTATGGCTACACCTTC. This encodes CASSVFDQGRAYGYTF.

This clonotype showed up many times. This beta chain slipped into a library made for alpha chains as a stray read, so its size is not meaningful. The V and J genes are TRBV28 and TRBJ1-3; D is undetermined. Germline lookup yields CDR1 MDHEN and CDR2 SYDVKM. The CDR3 extends over 14 amino acids. V was pared by 3 bases and J by 0 bases, with 6 bases between. This chain's CDR3 is CASSFESSGNTIYF. In DNA, the CDR3 is TGTGCCAGCAGTTTTGAGTCCTCTGGAAACACCATATATTTT.

At least ten counts were recorded for this clonotype. The library was designed around alpha chains, so this beta chain is a stray read whose abundance carries little weight. The rearrangement links TRBV11-2 to TRBJ1-2; the D gene is possibly TRBD1 (5 bases). Germline V gives CDR1 SGHAT, CDR2 FQNNGV. V dropped 5 bases and J dropped 8 bases, with 12 bases sitting between them. The CDR3 spans 12 residues. Here the CDR3 DNA reads TGTGCCAGCAGCAACCGACAGTACGGCTACACCTTC. This codes for CASSNRQYGYTF.

This clonotype was detected ten times or more. For a library built for alpha chains, this beta chain is a stray read; little rests on its size. The rearrangement uses TRBV6-5 and TRBJ1-5, with 7 bases aligning to TRBD1. Trimming cost V 5 bases and J 6 bases; bases outside gene matches: 16. The germline V gene encodes CDR1 MNHEY and CDR2 SVGAGI. The CDR3 runs to 17 residues. Here the CDR3 DNA reads TGTGCCAGCAGTCCCAGACCCCCGAGACAGGGAAGTCAGCCCCAGCATTTT. Translation gives CASSPRPPRQGSQPQHF.

Turning to this clonotype: Found in a library prepared for alpha chains, this beta chain is an off-target read, and its abundance has little meaning. J is TRBJ2-1 and V is TRBV6-5, with 11 bases fitting TRBD2. The CDR3 runs to 16 residues. Unmatched junction bases numbered 11, after V lost 6 bases and J lost 7 bases. Germline V gene lookup returns CDR1 MNHEY and CDR2 SVGAGI. In DNA form, the CDR3 reads TGTGCCAGCAGCCGATTAGCGGGGGGGCCCGGGAATGAGCAGTTCTTC. This codes for CASSRLAGGPGNEQFF.

This clonotype was counted at least ten times. The library was built for alpha chains, so this beta chain is an off-target read and its size means little. The chain joins TRBV7-2 to TRBJ2-5, with D possibly matching TRBD1 (6 bases). There are 16 residues in the CDR3. V lost 2 bases to trimming and J lost 4 bases, with 17 bases between them. Germline V gene sequence: CDR1 SGHTA, CDR2 FQGNSA. The CDR3 DNA sequence: TGTGCCAGCAGCTTAAGGCAGGGGTCTTCCAGAGAGACCCAGTACTTC. Its protein product is CASSLRQGSSRETQYF. The variable domain in full, with the rest retrieved from reference TRBV7-2 and TRBJ2-5, is GAGVSQSPSNKVTEKGKDVELRCDPISGHTALYWYRQSLGQGLEFLIYFQGNSAPDKSGLPSDRFSAERTGGSVSTLTIQRTQQEDSAVYLCASSLRQGSSRETQYFGPGTRLLVL.

In this sample, this clonotype turned up many times. This beta chain is a stray sequence in a library constructed for alpha chains; its clone size is not meaningful. The chain carries TRBV2 and TRBJ1-1; no clear D gene. Trimming removed 6 bases at V and 1 base at J, with 6 bases between. The germline V gene encodes CDR1 SNHLY and CDR2 FYNNEI. The CDR3 runs to 12 residues. CDR3 sequence: CASRAANTEAFF. The DNA for the CDR3 is TGTGCCAGCAGGGCGGCGAACACTGAAGCTTTCTTT.

This clonotype was found a few times. The library was designed around alpha chains, so this beta chain is a stray read whose abundance carries little weight. This rearrangement joins TRBV7-3 to TRBJ2-3, with 11 nucleotides matching TRBD1. Germline CDR1 is SGHTA and CDR2 is FQGTGA. J lost 4 bases, V lost 2 bases, and 5 bases had no gene match. The CDR3 loop spans 16 amino acids. CDR3 bases: TGTGCCAGCAGCTTATGGGGGACAGGGGGAGCAGATACGCAGTATTTT. It translates to CASSLWGTGGADTQYF.

By sample share, this clonotype is medium-sized. Found in a library prepared for alpha chains, this beta chain is an off-target read, and its abundance has little meaning. The gene calls are TRBV28 and TRBJ1-3; a possible D gene is TRBD1 (6 bases). V was pared by 6 bases and J by 0 bases, with 12 bases between. The CDR3 covers 15 residues. From germline, CDR1 is MDHEN and CDR2 SYDVKM. CDR3 amino acids: CASRAQGYSGNTIYF. In nucleotides, the CDR3 is TGTGCCAGCAGGGCTCAGGGGTACTCTGGAAACACCATATATTTT.

The sample holds many counts of this clonotype. Within a library made for alpha chains, this beta chain is off target, and its count is uninformative. This sequence joins TRBV7-3 and TRBJ1-6; D gene ambiguous. Between the trimmed V and J ends, which lost 4 bases and 7 bases, there was a span of 14 bases. The germline V gene has CDR1 SGHTA and CDR2 FQGTGA. The CDR3 contains 15 residues. The CDR3 region is CASSSLGGSNSPLHF. The CDR3, as DNA: TGTGCCAGCAGCTCCCTTGGAGGTTCAAATTCACCCCTCCACTTT. The whole variable domain, filled in from reference TRBV7-3 and TRBJ1-6, reads GAGVSQTPSNKVTEKGKYVELRCDPISGHTALYWYRQSLGQGPEFLIYFQGTGAADDSGLPNDRFFAVRPEGSVSTLKIQRTERGDSAVYLCASSSLGGSNSPLHFGNGTRLTVT.

In its sample, this clonotype was seen many times. Found in a library prepared for alpha chains, this beta chain is an off-target read, and its abundance has little meaning. The chain employs TRBV4-3 and TRBJ1-1; TRBD1 aligns across 8 bases. Unmatched junction bases numbered 11, after V lost 0 bases and J lost 5 bases. This CDR3 spans 17 amino acids. Germline-derived CDR1 and CDR2 are LGHNA and YSLEER. This chain's CDR3 is CASSQDSARTGRTEAFF. The CDR3 nucleotides read TGCGCCAGCAGCCAAGATAGTGCGCGGACAGGGAGGACTGAAGCTTTCTTT.

This clonotype turned up a few times. This beta chain is off target for a library built for alpha chains, so its abundance means little. The chain employs TRBV28 and TRBJ1-5, with D unclear. V was trimmed by 6 bases and J by 0 bases, leaving 15 bases between them. This CDR3 is built from 16 residues. Germline CDR1 reads MDHEN; CDR2 reads SYDVKM. Here the CDR3 reads CASSPPWENSNQPQHF. CDR3 DNA: TGTGCCAGCAGCCCCCCGTGGGAGAATAGCAATCAGCCCCAGCATTTT.

In this sample, this clonotype is medium-sized. Because the library targeted alpha chains, this beta chain is an off-target read whose size means little. The V call is TRBV7-2, the J call TRBJ1-6; D is undetermined. The CDR3 totals 13 residues. CDR1 is SGHTA and CDR2 is FQGNSA in the germline V gene. V was trimmed by 5 bases and J by 8 bases, leaving 10 bases between them. CDR3 in DNA: TGTGCCAGCAGCCCGCGAATGGATTCACCCCTCCACTTT. Encoded protein: CASSPRMDSPLHF.

This clonotype has at least ten counts. This beta chain lies outside the target of a library built for alpha chains; its clone size means little. The rearrangement links TRBV18 to TRBJ2-7; D is perhaps TRBD1 (6 bases). The CDR3 runs to 15 residues. From germline, CDR1 is KGHSH and CDR2 LQKENI. Trimming left V 6 bases short and J 2 bases short, with 17 bases between. CDR3 in amino acids: CASSLGGQSTYEQYF. CDR3 sequence (DNA): TGTGCCAGCTCGCTCGGAGGACAGAGTACCTACGAGCAGTACTTC.

This clonotype has only a few counts. This beta chain came through as a stray read in a library set up for alpha chains, and its size says little. The V gene is TRBV10-3, the J gene TRBJ1-5; a possible D gene is TRBD1 (5 bases). The CDR3 covers 14 residues. Germline CDR1 and CDR2: ENHRY and SYGVKD. The ends were cut back, 6 bases at V and 3 bases at J, with 12 bases in the middle. CDR3 coding DNA: TGTGCCATCAGCAAGGGGATACCCAATCAGCCCCAGCATTTT. Translation gives CAISKGIPNQPQHF.

This clonotype was picked up many times. Within a library made for alpha chains, this beta chain is off target, and its count is uninformative. V is TRBV19 and J is TRBJ2-3; the D is unclear. The ends were cut back, 7 bases at V and 6 bases at J, with 8 bases in the middle. Germline CDR1 and CDR2: LNHDA and SQIVND (reference sequence). CDR3 size: 11 residues. This chain's CDR3 is CASIAEDTQYF. DNA for the CDR3: TGTGCCAGTATCGCGGAGGATACGCAGTATTTT.

On this clonotype itself: Its ends do not fully match the called genes, so a read error is possible. This beta chain represents an off-target read in a library built for alpha chains; its size is of limited meaning. The chain carries TRBV28 and TRBJ2-5, with 8 bases identical to TRBD2. The CDR3 is made up of 14 amino acids. Germline V gene lookup returns CDR1 MDHEN and CDR2 SYDVKM. The CDR3 nucleotides read TGTGTCAGCGCCGCGGGGGGCGCGAGGGAGACCCAGTACTTC. Translating gives CVSAAGGARETQYF.

By sample fraction, this clonotype is medium-sized. Found in a library prepared for alpha chains, this beta chain is an off-target read, and its abundance has little meaning. The chain has TRBV4-2 and TRBJ1-6; a weak D match, TRBD1 (6 bases). Germline V gene lookup returns CDR1 LGHNA and CDR2 YNFKEQ. CDR3 size: 15 residues. V shed 0 bases and J shed 8 bases, with 11 bases lying between them. As DNA, the CDR3 is TGTGCCAGCAGCCAAGACTGGGGGGGCGATTCACCCCTCCACTTT. It codes for CASSQDWGGDSPLHF.

A note on this clonotype: At one boundary the junction diverges from the germline segment, which might be a read error. This beta chain is an unintended read in a library built for alpha chains; its size means little. For the CDR3, the DNA is TGTGCCAGCAGTTTCCTGAGGGGCACAGATATGCAGTATTTT. Protein product: CASSFLRGTDMQYF. This chain connects TRBV7-8 to TRBJ2-3; perhaps D is TRBD1 or TRBD2 (5 bases each). Germline V gene sequence: CDR1 SGHVS, CDR2 FQNEAQ. CDR3 length: 14 amino acids. The whole variable domain, filled in from reference TRBV7-8 and TRBJ2-3, reads GAGVSQSPRYKVAKRGQDVALRCDPISGHVSLFWYQQALGQGPEFLTYFQNEAQLDKSGLPSDRFFAERPEGSVSTLKIQRTQQEDSAVYLCASSFLRGTDMQYFGPGTRLTVL.

This clonotype appeared a few times. Being off target in a library aimed at alpha chains, this beta chain has a size of little meaning. The V call is TRBV7-6, the J call TRBJ1-3; D ambiguous. The germline V gene has CDR1 SGHVS and CDR2 FNYEAQ. V shed 1 base and J shed 0 bases, with 19 bases lying between them. The CDR3 length is 19 residues. CDR3 protein: CASSLVVIGSLSSGNTIYF. The CDR3 DNA reads as TGTGCCAGCAGCTTAGTGGTTATTGGGAGTCTAAGCTCTGGAAACACCATATATTTT. Together with reference TRBV7-6 and TRBJ1-3, the CDR3 gives the full variable domain: GAGVSQSPRYKVTKRGQDVALRCDPISGHVSLYWYRQALGQGPEFLTYFNYEAQQDKSGLPNDRFSAERPEGSISTLTIQRTEQRDSAMYRCASSLVVIGSLSSGNTIYFGEGSWLTVV.